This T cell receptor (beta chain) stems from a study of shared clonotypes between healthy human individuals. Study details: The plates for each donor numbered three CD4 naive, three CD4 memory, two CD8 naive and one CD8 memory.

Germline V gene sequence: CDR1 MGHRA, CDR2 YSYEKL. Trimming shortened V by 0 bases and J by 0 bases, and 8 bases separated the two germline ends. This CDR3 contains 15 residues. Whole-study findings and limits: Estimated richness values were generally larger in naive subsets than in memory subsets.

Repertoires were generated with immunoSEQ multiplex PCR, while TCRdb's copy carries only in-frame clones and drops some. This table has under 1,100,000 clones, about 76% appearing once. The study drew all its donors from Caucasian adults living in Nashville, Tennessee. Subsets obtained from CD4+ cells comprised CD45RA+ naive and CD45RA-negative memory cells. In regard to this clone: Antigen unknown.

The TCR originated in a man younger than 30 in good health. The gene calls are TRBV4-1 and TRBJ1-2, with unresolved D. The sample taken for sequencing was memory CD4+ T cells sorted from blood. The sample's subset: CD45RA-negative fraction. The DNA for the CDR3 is TGCGCCAGCAGCCAAGATATGAGGGCTAACTATGGCTACACCTTC. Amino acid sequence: CASSQDMRANYGYTF.